This TCR beta chain was captured in a study of technical replicates of blood from a handful of donors. This clone is a singleton in its sample. Germline lookup yields CDR1 SNHLY and CDR2 FYNNEI. The V end lost 6 bases, the J end lost 1 base, and 13 bases lay between the germline ends. The CDR3 runs 14 residues. Repertoires were generated with immunoSEQ multiplex PCR, while TCRdb's copy carries only in-frame clones and drops some. The sample has around 83,000 clones, over 85% seen once. The source material was T cells isolated from PBMCs. The source of this sequence is a human donor in good health. The chain is built from TRBV2 and TRBJ2-7, with D possibly matching TRBD2 (6 bases). In DNA form, the CDR3 reads TGTGCCAGCAGGGGGAGGAGACCGTCCTACGAGCAGTACTTC. Its protein is CASRGRRPSYEQYF.